Detailed here is one T cell receptor beta chain. This entry is derived from a study of T cells in Graves' hyperthyroidism and ophthalmopathy. The germline V gene has CDR1 SQVTM and CDR2 ANQGSEA. After removal of 3 bases from V and 6 bases from J, the junction contained 4 bases not matched to a gene. The CDR3 has 14 residues. RNA transcripts served as the template for amplifying TCR beta CDR3 regions. In the first-round RT-PCR of the TCR CDR3, the HTBI primer set was used. TCRdb independently ran MiXCR on the multiplex PCR reads; one entry per CDR3 protein. The table records hundreds of thousands of distinct CDR3 sequences, more than 45% of them present only once.

The material sequenced was peripheral blood or thyroid tissue (not recorded which). This chain joins TRBV29-1 and TRBJ2-2; 10 bases map to TRBD1. The TCR originated in a young woman with Graves' hyperthyroidism. The CDR3 DNA reads as TGCAGCGTTGAGTCGGGACAGGGGTCCGGGGAGCTGTTTTTT. Protein sequence: CSVESGQGSGELFF.